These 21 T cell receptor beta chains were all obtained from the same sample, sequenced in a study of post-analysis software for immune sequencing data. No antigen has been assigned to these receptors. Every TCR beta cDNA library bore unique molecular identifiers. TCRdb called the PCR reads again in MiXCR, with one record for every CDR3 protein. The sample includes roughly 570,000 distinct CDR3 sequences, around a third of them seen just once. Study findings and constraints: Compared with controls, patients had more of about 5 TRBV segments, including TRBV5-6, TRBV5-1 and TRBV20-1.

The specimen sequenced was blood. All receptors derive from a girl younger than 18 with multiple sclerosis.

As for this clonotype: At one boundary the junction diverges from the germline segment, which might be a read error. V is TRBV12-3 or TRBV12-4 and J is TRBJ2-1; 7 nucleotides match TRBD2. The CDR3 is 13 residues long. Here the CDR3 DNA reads TGTGCCAGCACGGGACTGGGGACTAATGAGCAGTTTTTC. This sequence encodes CASTGLGTNEQFF.

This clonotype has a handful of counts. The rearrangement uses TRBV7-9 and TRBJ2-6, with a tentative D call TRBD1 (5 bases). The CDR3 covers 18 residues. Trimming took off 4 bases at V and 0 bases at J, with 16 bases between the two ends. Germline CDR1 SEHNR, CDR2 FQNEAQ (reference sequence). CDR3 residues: CASSSTTPDSSGANVLTF. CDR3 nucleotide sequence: TGTGCCAGCAGCTCTACGACCCCCGACAGCTCTGGGGCCAACGTCCTGACTTTC.

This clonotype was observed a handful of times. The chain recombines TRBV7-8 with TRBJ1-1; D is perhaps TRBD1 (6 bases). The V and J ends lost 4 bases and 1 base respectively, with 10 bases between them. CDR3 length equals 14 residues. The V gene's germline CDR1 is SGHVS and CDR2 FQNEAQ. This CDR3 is CASSSQGRNTEAFF. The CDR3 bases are TGTGCCAGCAGCTCACAGGGTCGGAACACTGAAGCTTTCTTT.

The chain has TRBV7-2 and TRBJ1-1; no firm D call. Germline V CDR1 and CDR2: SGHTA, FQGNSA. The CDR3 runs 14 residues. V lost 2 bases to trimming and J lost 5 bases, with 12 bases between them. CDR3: CASSLFRGRTEAFF. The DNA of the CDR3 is TGTGCCAGCAGCTTATTTAGAGGGCGGACTGAAGCTTTCTTT. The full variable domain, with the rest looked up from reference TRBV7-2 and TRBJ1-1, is GAGVSQSPSNKVTEKGKDVELRCDPISGHTALYWYRQSLGQGLEFLIYFQGNSAPDKSGLPSDRFSAERTGGSVSTLTIQRTQQEDSAVYLCASSLFRGRTEAFFGQGTRLTVV.

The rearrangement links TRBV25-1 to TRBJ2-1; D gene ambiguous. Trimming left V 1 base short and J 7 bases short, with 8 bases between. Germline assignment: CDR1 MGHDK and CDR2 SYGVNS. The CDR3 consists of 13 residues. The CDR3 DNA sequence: TGTGCCAGCAGTGAATTCGGCAGAAATGAGCAGTTCTTC. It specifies CASSEFGRNEQFF.

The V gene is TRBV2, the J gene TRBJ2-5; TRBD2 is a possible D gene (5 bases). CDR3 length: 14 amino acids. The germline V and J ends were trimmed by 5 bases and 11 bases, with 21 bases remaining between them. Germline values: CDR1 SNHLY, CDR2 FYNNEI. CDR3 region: CASSWSGADNEQYF. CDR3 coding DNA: TGTGCCAGCAGTTGGAGCGGAGCTGACAATGAGCAGTACTTC.

CDR3 in amino acids: CASGLDRTGSSATEAFF. In DNA form, the CDR3 reads TGTGCTAGTGGTTTGGACAGGACAGGGAGCAGCGCCACTGAAGCTTTCTTT. The genes are TRBV12-5 and TRBJ1-1; TRBD1 matches at 8 bases. The V segment lost 1 base and the J segment 4 bases; nucleotides outside the gene matches: 11. This CDR3 is built from 17 residues. The V gene's germline CDR1 is LGHNT and CDR2 FRNRAP.

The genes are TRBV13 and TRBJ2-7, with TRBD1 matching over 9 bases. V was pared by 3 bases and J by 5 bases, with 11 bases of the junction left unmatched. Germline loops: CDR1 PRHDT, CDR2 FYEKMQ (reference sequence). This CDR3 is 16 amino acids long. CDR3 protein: CASSFLSGTGPHEQYF. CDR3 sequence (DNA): TGTGCCAGCAGCTTCTTATCCGGGACAGGGCCACACGAGCAGTACTTC.

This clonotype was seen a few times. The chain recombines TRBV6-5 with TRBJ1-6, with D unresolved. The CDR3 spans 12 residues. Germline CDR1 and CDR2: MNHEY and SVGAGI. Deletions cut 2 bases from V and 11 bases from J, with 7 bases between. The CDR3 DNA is TGTGCCAGCAGTTACGGGTCGGCACCCCTCCACTTT. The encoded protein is CASSYGSAPLHF.

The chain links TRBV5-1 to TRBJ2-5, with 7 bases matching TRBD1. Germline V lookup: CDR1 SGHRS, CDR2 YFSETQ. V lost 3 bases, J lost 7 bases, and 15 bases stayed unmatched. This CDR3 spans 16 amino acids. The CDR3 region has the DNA TGCGCCAGCAGCTCCGACAGGGCCTCCTCGAGAGGGACCCAGTACTTC. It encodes CASSSDRASSRGTQYF.

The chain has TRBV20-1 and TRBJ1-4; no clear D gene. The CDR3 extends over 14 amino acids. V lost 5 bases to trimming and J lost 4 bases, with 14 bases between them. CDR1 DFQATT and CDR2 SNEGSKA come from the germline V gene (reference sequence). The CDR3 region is CSASRVPFNEKLFF. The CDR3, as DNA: TGCAGTGCTTCACGGGTCCCGTTTAATGAAAAACTGTTTTTT.

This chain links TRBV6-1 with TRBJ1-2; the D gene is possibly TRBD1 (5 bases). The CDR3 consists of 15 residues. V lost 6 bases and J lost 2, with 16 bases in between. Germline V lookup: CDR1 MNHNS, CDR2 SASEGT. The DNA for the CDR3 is TGTGCCAGCAGATCCATCGTGGGGCCCAACTATGGCTACACCTTC. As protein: CASRSIVGPNYGYTF.

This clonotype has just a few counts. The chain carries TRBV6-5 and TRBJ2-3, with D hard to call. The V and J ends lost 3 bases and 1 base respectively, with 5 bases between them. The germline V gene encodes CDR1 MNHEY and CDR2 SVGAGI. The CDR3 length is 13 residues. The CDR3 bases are TGTGCCAGCAGTTATTTGGGCACAGATACGCAGTATTTT. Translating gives CASSYLGTDTQYF.

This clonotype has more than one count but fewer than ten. CDR3 bases: TGTGCCAGCAGTTTTTGGGACAGCAAAATGAATGAGCAGTTCTTC. Translation: CASSFWDSKMNEQFF. This rearrangement joins TRBV12-3 or TRBV12-4 to TRBJ2-1, with 7 bases lining up with TRBD1. This CDR3 region has 15 residues. V lost 3 bases, J lost 7 bases, and 9 bases stayed unmatched.

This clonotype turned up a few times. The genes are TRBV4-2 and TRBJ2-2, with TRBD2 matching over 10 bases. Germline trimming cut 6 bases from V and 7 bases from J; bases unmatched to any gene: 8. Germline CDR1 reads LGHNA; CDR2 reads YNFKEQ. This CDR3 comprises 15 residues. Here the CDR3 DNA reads TGTGCCAGCAGTACGCGTGGACTAGCGGACGGGGAGCTGTTTTTT. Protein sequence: CASSTRGLADGELFF.

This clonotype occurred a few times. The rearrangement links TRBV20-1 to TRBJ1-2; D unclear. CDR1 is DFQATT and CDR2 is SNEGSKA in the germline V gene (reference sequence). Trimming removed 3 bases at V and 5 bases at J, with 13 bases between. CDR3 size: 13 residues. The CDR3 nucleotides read TGCAGTGCTAGTAAGAAAGTGGATTATGGCTACACCTTC. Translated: CSASKKVDYGYTF.

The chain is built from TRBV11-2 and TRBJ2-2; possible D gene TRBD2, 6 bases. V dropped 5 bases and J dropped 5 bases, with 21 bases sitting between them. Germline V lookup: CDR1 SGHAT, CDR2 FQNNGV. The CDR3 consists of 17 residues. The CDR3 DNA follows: TGTGCCAGCAGCGCCTTGGGGGGTTTCATTTTGACCGGGGAGCTGTTTTTT. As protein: CASSALGGFILTGELFF.

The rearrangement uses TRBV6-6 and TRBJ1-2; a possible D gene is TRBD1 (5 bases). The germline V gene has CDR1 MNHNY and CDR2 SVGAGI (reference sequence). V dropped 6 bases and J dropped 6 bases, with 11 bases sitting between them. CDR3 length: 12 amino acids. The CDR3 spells CASSRDRNGYTF. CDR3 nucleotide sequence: TGTGCCAGCAGCCGCGACAGAAATGGCTACACCTTC.

The CDR3 bases are TGCGCCAGCAGTGAGACAGGGGGCGGCGAGCAGTACTTC. Amino acids: CASSETGGGEQYF. The chain employs TRBV10-2 and TRBJ2-7; TRBD1 matches at 9 bases. The CDR3 spans 13 residues. The V segment lost 2 bases and the J segment 6 bases; nucleotides outside the gene matches: 2. Germline V gene lookup returns CDR1 WSHSY and CDR2 SAAADI.

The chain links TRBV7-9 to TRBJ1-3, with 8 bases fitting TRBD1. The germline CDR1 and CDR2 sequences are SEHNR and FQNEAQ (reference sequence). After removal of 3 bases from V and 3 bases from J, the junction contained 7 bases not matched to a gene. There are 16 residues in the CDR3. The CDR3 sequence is CASSFAQGAHGNTIYF. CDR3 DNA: TGTGCCAGCAGCTTTGCCCAGGGGGCGCATGGAAACACCATATATTTT.

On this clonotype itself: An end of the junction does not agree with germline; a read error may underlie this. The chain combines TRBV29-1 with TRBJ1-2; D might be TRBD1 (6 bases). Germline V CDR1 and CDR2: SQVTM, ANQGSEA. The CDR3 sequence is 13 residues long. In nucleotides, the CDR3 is TGCAGCGCAGAAGACCCAGGATTGGGGGGCTGCACCTTC. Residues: CSAEDPGLGGCTF.